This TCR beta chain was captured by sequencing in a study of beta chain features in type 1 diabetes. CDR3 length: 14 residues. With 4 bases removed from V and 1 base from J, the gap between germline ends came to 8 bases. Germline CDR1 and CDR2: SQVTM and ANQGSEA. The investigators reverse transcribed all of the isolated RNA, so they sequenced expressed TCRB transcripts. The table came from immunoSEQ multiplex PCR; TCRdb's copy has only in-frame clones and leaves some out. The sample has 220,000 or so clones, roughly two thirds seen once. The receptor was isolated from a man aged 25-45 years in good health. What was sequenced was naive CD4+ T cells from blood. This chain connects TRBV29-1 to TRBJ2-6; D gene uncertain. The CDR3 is CSVVGISGANVLTF. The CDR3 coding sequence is TGCAGCGTTGTTGGGATATCTGGGGCCAACGTCCTGACTTTC.